Detailed here is one TCR beta chain. The clone's antigen remains unknown. Base qualities are missing; no much larger clone stands one base away. The data are from a study of blood T cell repertoires in COVID-19 (dated by TCRdb to 2019 to 2021). Broadly, across the study: Samples covering the acute and convalescent phases of COVID-19 were provided by collaborators in the United States, Italy and Spain. The dataset comprised deeply sampled blood TCRbeta repertoires from subjects exposed to, actively infected with, or recovered from COVID-19. The sample metadata nearly always contained a de-identified subject ID, COVID-19 status, age in years and sex. HLA class I and class II types, where available, came from metadata supplied by the sample provider rather than from assay-based typing. Samples came from the ongoing ImmuneRACE study (first 160 participants) plus 1,254 subjects from 6 global collaborators. A freely available public database, intended as a resource for researchers studying the immune response to SARS-CoV-2, is where the repertoires were released. The prospective study material was composed of cDNA or gDNA derived from T cells, B-cell-depleted T cells, or PBMCs. What the research found in general, with its limitations: The amount of clinical and demographic metadata varied by source and participant and was provided uncurated.

Each collaborating institution followed its own protocols to collect whole blood in K2EDTA tubes. For TCRbeta analysis, collaborators shipped samples as frozen whole blood, isolated PBMCs, or DNA extracted from either of those sample types. TCRbeta CDR3 regions were amplified from genomic DNA using the immunoSEQ Assay, a bias-controlled multiplex PCR. Per the source publication's procedure: Within the assay, amplification of reference gene primers was used to estimate how many nucleated cells each sample contained. Sequence reads were collapsed and filtered to measure the absolute abundance of every unique TCRbeta CDR3 rearrangement. For each sample, productive Simpson clonality was calculated by taking the square root of Simpson's diversity index across productive rearrangements. TCRdb limited this immuneACCESS table to in-frame rearrangements with V and J called. A share of clones is missing; checked studies link under half to unresolved V genes, and the rest is unexplained. That table furnishes V, J and clone size, whereas the DNA furnished D and trimming. This sample holds 60,000 to 70,000 clones; roughly 82% were observed only once. Approximately 6.6% of the sample is in the top ten clones.

Germline trimming: 5 bases from V, 8 bases from J; junction bases outside gene matches: 4. From the cysteine through the phenylalanine, the CDR3 covers 12 amino acids. Only the CDR3 portion is preserved as DNA: 36 bases, with reading frame beginning at the first base. The chain was built from TRBV12-3 or TRBV12-4 and TRBJ2-5, with 8 bases matching TRBD1. The sequenced sample consisted of peripheral blood. The TCR sequence derives from a man between 60 and 70 years old with acute or convalescent COVID-19. The CDR3 protein: CASSGQGYTQYF. Here is the DNA: TGTGCCAGCAGTGGACAGGGTTATACCCAGTACTTC.